This T cell receptor (beta chain) derives from a study of human T cells and chemical hapten exposure. Study at large: Sensitization applied 2% DPC to about 2 cm by about 2 cm of upper inner arm skin. Whole-study results and caveats: Having alopecia, donors may respond immunologically unlike healthy people.

This clonotype came up many times. The antigen is not known. Between the trimmed V and J ends, which lost 0 bases and 1 base, there was a span of 15 bases. CDR3 length: 16 amino acids. The germline CDR1 and CDR2 sequences are DFQATT and SNEGSKA (reference sequence). TCRdb ran MiXCR on the RACE reads and lists one entry per CDR3 protein. Among 360,000 or so distinct CDR3 sequences, about 6% were seen once, and the ten largest hold about 6%. The time point is: patch test 2, 6 weeks after DPC sensitization. Treatment of the sample: therapeutic diphenylcyclopropenone sensitization with weekly scalp DPC. Sequenced here: whole blood, sampled in connection with sensitization to the hapten diphenylcyclopropenone (DPC). The source is a young woman with alopecia areata. Some clones in this sample may be carry-over from other donors' samples. V and J are TRBV20-1 and TRBJ2-5; maybe TRBD2 (6 bases). The CDR3 bases are TGCAGTGCTAGAGATCCTCTTAGCGGTAGCCAAGAGACCCAGTACTTC. Protein product: CSARDPLSGSQETQYF.